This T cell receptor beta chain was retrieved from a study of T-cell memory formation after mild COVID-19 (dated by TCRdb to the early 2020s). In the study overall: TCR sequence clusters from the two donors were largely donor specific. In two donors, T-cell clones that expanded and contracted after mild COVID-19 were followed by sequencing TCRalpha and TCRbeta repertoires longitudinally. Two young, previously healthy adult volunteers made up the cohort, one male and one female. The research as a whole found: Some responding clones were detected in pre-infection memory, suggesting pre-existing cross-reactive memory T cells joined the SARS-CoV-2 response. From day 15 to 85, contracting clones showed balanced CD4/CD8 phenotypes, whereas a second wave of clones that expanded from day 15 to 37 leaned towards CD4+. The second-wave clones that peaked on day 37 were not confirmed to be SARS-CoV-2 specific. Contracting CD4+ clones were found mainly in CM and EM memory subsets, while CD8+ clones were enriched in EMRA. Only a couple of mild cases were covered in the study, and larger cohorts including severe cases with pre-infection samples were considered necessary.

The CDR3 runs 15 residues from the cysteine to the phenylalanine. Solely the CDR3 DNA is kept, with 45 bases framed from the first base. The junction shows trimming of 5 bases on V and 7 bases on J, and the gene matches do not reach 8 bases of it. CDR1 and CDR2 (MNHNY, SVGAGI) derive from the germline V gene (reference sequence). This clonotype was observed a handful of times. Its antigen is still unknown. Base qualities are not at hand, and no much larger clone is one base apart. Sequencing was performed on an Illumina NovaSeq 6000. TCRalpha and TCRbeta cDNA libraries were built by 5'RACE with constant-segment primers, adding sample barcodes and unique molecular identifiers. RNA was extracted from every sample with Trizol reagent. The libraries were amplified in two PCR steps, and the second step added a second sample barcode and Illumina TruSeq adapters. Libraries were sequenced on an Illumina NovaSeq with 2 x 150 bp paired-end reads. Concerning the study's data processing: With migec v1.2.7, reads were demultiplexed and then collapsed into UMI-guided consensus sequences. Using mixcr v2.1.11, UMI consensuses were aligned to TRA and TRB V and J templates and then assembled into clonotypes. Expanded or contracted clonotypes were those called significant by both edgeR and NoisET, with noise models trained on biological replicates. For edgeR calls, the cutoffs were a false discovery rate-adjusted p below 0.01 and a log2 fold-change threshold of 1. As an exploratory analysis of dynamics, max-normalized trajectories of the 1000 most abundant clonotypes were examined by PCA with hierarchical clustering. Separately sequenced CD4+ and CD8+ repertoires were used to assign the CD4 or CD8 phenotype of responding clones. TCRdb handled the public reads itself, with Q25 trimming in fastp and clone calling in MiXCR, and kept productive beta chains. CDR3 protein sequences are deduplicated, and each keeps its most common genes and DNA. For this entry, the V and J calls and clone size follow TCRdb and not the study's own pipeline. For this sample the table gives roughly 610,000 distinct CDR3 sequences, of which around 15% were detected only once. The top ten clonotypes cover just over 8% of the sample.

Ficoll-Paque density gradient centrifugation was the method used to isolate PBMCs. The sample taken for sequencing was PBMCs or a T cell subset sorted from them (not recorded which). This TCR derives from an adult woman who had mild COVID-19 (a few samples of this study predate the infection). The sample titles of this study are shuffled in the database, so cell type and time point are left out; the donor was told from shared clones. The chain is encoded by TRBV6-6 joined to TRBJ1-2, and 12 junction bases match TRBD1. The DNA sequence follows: TGTGCCAGCAGTCCTCCGGGACAGGGGGCCGGTGGCTACACCTTC. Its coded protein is CASSPPGQGAGGYTF.